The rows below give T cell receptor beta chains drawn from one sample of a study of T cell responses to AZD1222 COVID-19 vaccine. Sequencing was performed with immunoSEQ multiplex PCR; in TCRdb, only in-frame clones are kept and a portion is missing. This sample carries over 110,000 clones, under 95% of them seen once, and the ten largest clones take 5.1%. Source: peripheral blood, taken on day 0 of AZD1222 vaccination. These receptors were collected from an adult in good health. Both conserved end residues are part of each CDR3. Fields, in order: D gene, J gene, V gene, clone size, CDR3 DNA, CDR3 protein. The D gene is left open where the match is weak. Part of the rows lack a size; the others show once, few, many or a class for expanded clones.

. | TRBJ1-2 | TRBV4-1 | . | TGCGCCAGCAGCCAAGGGGGAGTCCTCTATGGCTACACCTTC | CASSQGGVLYGYTF
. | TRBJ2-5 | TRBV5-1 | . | TGCGCCAGCAGCTTGGAGGCTAGTTTTATCTACTTC | CASSLEASFIYF
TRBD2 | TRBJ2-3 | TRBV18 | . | TGTGCCAGCTCAACCGGGTTGGGACTAGCGGGAGTGATGTCAGATACGCAGTATTTT | CASSTGLGLAGVMSDTQYF
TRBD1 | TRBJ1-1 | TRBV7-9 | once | TGTGCCAGCAGCCTCCAGGGGGTGAACACTGAAGCTTTCTTT | CASSLQGVNTEAFF
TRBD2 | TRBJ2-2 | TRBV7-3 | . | TGTGCCAGCAGCTTAGGGACTAGCGGGAGAAGGAGCACCGGGGAGCTGTTTTTT | CASSLGTSGRRSTGELFF
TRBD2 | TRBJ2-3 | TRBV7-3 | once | TGTGCCAGCAGCTTGAGCGGGAGGACCACAGATACGCAGTATTTT | CASSLSGRTTDTQYF
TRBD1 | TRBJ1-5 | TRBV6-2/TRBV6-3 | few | TGTGCCAGCAGTTTCCGGACAGGGGGCAATCAGCCCCAGCATTTT | CASSFRTGGNQPQHF
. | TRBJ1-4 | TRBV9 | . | TGTGCCAGCAGCGTAAGTCCATCTTATAATGAAAAACTGTTTTTT | CASSVSPSYNEKLFF
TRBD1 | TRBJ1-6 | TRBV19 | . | TGTGCCAGTAGTACTGACAGGGTCGGACCCCTCCACTTT | CASSTDRVGPLHF
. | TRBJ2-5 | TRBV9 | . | TGTGCCAGCAGCGCGGCTTCCAGGGAGACGGAGACCCAGTACTTC | CASSAASRETETQYF
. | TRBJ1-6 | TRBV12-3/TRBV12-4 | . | TGTGCCAGCAGTTTCGGGGGACCACCCCTCCACTTT | CASSFGGPPLHF
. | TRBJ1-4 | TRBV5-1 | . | TGCGCCAGCAGCTTGCAGGGAATTAATGAAAAACTGTTTTTT | CASSLQGINEKLFF
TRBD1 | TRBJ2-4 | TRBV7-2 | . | TGTGCCAGCAGCTTAGGGTGGGACAGTCTAGCCAAAAACATTCAGTACTTC | CASSLGWDSLAKNIQYF
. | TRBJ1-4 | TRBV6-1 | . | TGTGCCAGCAGTGAACGGGTTAATGAAAAACTGTTTTTT | CASSERVNEKLFF
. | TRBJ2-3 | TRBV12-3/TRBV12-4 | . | TGTGCCAGCAGTTTTGGAGGGGCAGATACGCAGTATTTT | CASSFGGADTQYF
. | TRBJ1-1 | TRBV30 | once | TGTGCCTGGAGTGTATGGGGGGGAATAATGAACACTGAAGCTTTCTTT | CAWSVWGGIMNTEAFF
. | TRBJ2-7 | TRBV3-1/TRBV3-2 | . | TGTGCCAGCAGCCAAGACACAACACAGTACGAGCAGTACTTC | CASSQDTTQYEQYF
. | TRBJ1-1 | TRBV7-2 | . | TGTGCCAGCAGCATACTGAGGCCGAACACTGAAGCTTTCTTT | CASSILRPNTEAFF
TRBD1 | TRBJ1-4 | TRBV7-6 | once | TGTGCCAGCAGCTCGAGAGGACAGGGCAGAACTAATGAAAAACTGTTTTTT | CASSSRGQGRTNEKLFF
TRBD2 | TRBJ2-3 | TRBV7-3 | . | TGTGCCAGCAGCCGCGGGGGGGTAGATACGCAGTATTTT | CASSRGGVDTQYF
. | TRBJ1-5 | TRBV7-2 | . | TGTGCCAGCAGCTTAGTGGACGGGGGGAATCAGCCCCAGCATTTT | CASSLVDGGNQPQHF
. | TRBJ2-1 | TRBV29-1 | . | TGCAGCGCCGGAGTGGGGGCGGAGCAGTTCTTC | CSAGVGAEQFF
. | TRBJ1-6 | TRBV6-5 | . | TGTGCCAGCAGTTACTCGACACAGGGTGGCTCACCCCTCCACTTT | CASSYSTQGGSPLHF
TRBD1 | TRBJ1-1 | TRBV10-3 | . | TGTGCCATCACGCGGACAGGGGACACTGAAGCTTTCTTT | CAITRTGDTEAFF
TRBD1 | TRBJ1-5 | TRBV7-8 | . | TGTGCCAGCAGCCCAACCGGGACAGGGATTCAGCCCCAGCATTTT | CASSPTGTGIQPQHF
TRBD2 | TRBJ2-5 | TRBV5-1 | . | TGCGCCAGCAGCTGGGGGACTAGAAGGCTCCAAGAGACCCAGTACTTC | CASSWGTRRLQETQYF
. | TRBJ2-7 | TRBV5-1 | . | TGCGCCAGCAGCCCCCGGGACACAGACTACGAGCAGTACTTC | CASSPRDTDYEQYF
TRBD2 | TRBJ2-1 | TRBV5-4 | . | TGTGCCAGCAGCTTGGGTAGCGGGAGCGCCTATGAGCAGTTCTTC | CASSLGSGSAYEQFF
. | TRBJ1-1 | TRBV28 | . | TGTGCCAGCAGTTCCCCTGGGGCCCGATCGTTCACTGAAGCTTTCTTT | CASSSPGARSFTEAFF
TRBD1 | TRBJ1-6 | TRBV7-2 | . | TGTGCCAGCAGCCCGCGGCTGACAGGGAGTAATTCACCCCTCCACTTT | CASSPRLTGSNSPLHF
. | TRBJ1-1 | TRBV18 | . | TGTGCCAGCTCAATTGGGGGCTCGAACACTGAAGCTTTCTTT | CASSIGGSNTEAFF
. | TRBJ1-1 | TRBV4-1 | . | TGCGCCAGCAGCCCCGCCAGTGGGTGGGGTACTGAAGCTTTCTTT | CASSPASGWGTEAFF
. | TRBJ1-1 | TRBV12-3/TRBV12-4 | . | TGTGCCAGCAGTAACCAGGAATCCACTGAAGCTTTCTTT | CASSNQESTEAFF
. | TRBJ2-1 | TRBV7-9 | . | TGTGCCAGCAGCTTAAGAGTCGATGAGCAGTTCTTC | CASSLRVDEQFF
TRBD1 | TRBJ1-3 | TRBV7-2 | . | TGTGCCAGCAGCTTAGGAGGGACAGCAAACACCATATATTTT | CASSLGGTANTIYF
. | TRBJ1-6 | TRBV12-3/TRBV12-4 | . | TGTGCCAGCAGTTTATGGGGGTCACCCCTCCACTTT | CASSLWGSPLHF
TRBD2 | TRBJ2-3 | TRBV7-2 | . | TGTGCCAGCAGCCTCGGACTAGCGGGGGTCACAGATACGCAGTATTTT | CASSLGLAGVTDTQYF
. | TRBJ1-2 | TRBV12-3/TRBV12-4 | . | TGTGCCAGCAGGGCAGGGGATGGCTACACCTTC | CASRAGDGYTF
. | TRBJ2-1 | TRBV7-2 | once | TGTGCCAGCAGCTTTGACGGGGTCGAGCAGTTCTTC | CASSFDGVEQFF
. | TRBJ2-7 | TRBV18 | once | TGTGCCAGCTCACCACCAGGGTACGGGGGAAGCTACGAGCAGTACTTC | CASSPPGYGGSYEQYF
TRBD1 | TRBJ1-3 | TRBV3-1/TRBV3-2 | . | TGTGCCAGCAGCCAAGTAGAGGGGGCCTATGGAAACACCATATATTTT | CASSQVEGAYGNTIYF
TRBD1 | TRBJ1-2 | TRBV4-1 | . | TGCGCCAGCAGCGTAACAGGGGGCGGCTATGGCTACACCTTC | CASSVTGGGYGYTF
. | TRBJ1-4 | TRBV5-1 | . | TGCGCCAGCTCCTTGTCCGTTAGTGTTAATGAAAAACTGTTTTTT | CASSLSVSVNEKLFF
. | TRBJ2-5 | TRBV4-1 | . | TGCGCCAGCAGCTCCCAGGTCGGGGGTGCGCGAGAGACCCAGTACTTC | CASSSQVGGARETQYF
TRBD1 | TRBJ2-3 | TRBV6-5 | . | TGTGCCAGCACAATACAGGGGGCGGGCACAGATACGCAGTATTTT | CASTIQGAGTDTQYF
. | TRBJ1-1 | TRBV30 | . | TGTGCCTGGAGCGAACAGAACACTGAAGCTTTCTTT | CAWSEQNTEAFF
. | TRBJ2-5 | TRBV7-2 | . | TGTGCCAGCAGCCCACCCTTGGGGGGAGAGACCCAGTACTTC | CASSPPLGGETQYF
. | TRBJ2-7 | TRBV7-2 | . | TGTGCCAGCAGCTTAAGTTTCTACGAGCAGTACTTC | CASSLSFYEQYF
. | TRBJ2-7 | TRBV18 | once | TGTGCCAGCTCACGTAGCCAACAAGCCTACGAGCAGTACTTC | CASSRSQQAYEQYF
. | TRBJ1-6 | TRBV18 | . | TGTGCCAGCTCTGATCGGCAGGGAAACTCACCCCTCCACTTT | CASSDRQGNSPLHF
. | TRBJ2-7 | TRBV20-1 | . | TGCAGTGCTAGTATTACACAGGTTGGGTGGGTTCCCTCCTACGAGCAGTACTTC | CSASITQVGWVPSYEQYF
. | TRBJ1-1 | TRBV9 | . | TGTGCCAGCAGCGTAGGGGGTGACACTGAAGCTTTCTTT | CASSVGGDTEAFF
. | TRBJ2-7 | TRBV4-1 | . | TGCGCCAGCAGCCACCCGGGGCAAGCCTACGAGCAGTACTTC | CASSHPGQAYEQYF
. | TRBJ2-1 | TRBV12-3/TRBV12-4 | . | TGTGCCAGCACCCGACCGAATGGGAATGAGCAGTTCTTC | CASTRPNGNEQFF
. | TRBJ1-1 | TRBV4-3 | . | TGCGCCAGCAGCCATCGCGGGGTCCCCACTGAAGCTTTCTTT | CASSHRGVPTEAFF
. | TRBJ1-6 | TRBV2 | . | TGTGCCAGCAGAGGAGTTACAGGGTCTAGTTCACCCCTCCACTTT | CASRGVTGSSSPLHF